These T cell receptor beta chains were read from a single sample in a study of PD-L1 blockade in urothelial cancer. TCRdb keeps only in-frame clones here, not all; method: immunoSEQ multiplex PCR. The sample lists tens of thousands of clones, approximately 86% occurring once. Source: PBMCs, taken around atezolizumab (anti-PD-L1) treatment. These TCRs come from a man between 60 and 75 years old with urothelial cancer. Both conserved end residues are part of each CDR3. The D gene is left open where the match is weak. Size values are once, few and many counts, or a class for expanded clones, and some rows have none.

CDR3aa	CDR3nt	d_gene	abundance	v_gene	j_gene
CASTRGTSGYNEQFF	TGTGCCAGCACCCGAGGGACTAGCGGCTACAATGAGCAGTTCTTC	TRBD2	NA	TRBV2	TRBJ2-1
CASSPVSGGRAGNEQFF	TGTGCCAGCAGCCCAGTCAGCGGGGGGAGGGCGGGTAATGAGCAGTTCTTC	TRBD2	NA	TRBV7-2	TRBJ2-1
CASSLIRTGGSYEQYF	TGTGCCAGCAGCTTAATACGGACAGGGGGCTCCTACGAGCAGTACTTC	TRBD1	few	TRBV7-9	TRBJ2-7
CSGQTWYGEAFF	TGCAGCGGGCAGACATGGTATGGTGAAGCTTTCTTT	NA	few	TRBV29-1	TRBJ1-1
CASNSGTGAGILNTEAFF	TGTGCCAGCAATTCCGGGACAGGGGCTGGAATATTGAACACTGAAGCTTTCTTT	TRBD1	once	TRBV6-4	TRBJ1-1
CASSLVGGGNEQFF	TGTGCCAGCAGCTTAGTCGGCGGAGGAAATGAGCAGTTCTTC	NA	NA	TRBV11-3	TRBJ2-1
CASSPLTGNTEAFF	TGTGCCAGCAGCCCACTGACAGGGAACACTGAAGCTTTCTTT	NA	NA	TRBV5-8	TRBJ1-1
CASSYSGGGGTDTQYF	TGTGCCAGCAGTTACTCGGGGGGGGGAGGCACAGATACGCAGTATTTT	TRBD2	once	TRBV6-6	TRBJ2-3
CATSAWTGGSYNEQFF	TGTGCCACCAGCGCATGGACGGGGGGGTCCTACAATGAGCAGTTCTTC	TRBD2	NA	TRBV15	TRBJ2-1
CASSLNRVADTQYF	TGTGCCAGCAGTCTTAACAGGGTAGCAGATACGCAGTATTTT	NA	NA	TRBV6-6	TRBJ2-3
CASTSGYSPLHF	TGTGCCAGCACAAGCGGGTACTCACCCCTCCACTTT	NA	NA	TRBV2	TRBJ1-6
CSVERGGRSGQYF	TGCAGCGTTGAGCGGGGGGGGAGGAGTGGCCAGTACTTC	TRBD2	NA	TRBV29-1	TRBJ2-5
CASSRGWQTNTEAFF	TGCGCCAGCAGCCGGGGGTGGCAGACGAACACTGAAGCTTTCTTT	NA	NA	TRBV5-1	TRBJ1-1
CASSLRDSSTNEKLFF	TGTGCCAGCAGTTTGAGGGACAGTTCAACTAATGAAAAACTGTTTTTT	TRBD1	NA	TRBV2	TRBJ1-4
CASRVRGGTNTGELFF	TGTGCCAGCAGGGTTCGGGGGGGTACGAACACCGGGGAGCTGTTTTTT	TRBD2	NA	TRBV7-2	TRBJ2-2
CASSQAGSETQYF	TGCGCCAGCAGCCAAGCGGGTTCGGAGACCCAGTACTTC	NA	few	TRBV4-1	TRBJ2-5
CASSSGWGPNQPQHF	TGTGCCAGCAGCTCGGGCTGGGGCCCCAATCAGCCCCAGCATTTT	NA	once	TRBV5-5	TRBJ1-5
CASSRLAGTRLNTEAFF	TGTGCCAGCAGCCGTCTTGCAGGGACAAGGTTGAACACTGAAGCTTTCTTT	NA	once	TRBV14	TRBJ1-1
CASSLVFSSGNTIYF	TGTGCCAGCAGTTTAGTGTTCTCTTCTGGAAACACCATATATTTT	NA	NA	TRBV28	TRBJ1-3
CASSPRRGSYNSPLHF	TGTGCCAGCAGCCCCCGTAGAGGGAGCTATAATTCACCCCTCCACTTT	NA	NA	TRBV7-6	TRBJ1-6
CASRTTNTGELFF	TGTGCCAGCCGGACAACGAACACCGGGGAGCTGTTTTTT	NA	once	TRBV28	TRBJ2-2
CASRHSRQGTNEKLFF	TGTGCCAGTAGACATTCAAGACAGGGAACTAATGAAAAACTGTTTTTT	TRBD1	NA	TRBV19	TRBJ1-4
CASSFVSGNEQFF	TGTGCCAGCAGCTTTGTTAGCGGTAATGAGCAGTTCTTC	NA	NA	TRBV7-3	TRBJ2-1
CASSLTGGAETQYF	TGTGCCAGCAGCCTGACAGGGGGCGCGGAGACCCAGTACTTC	TRBD1	NA	TRBV9	TRBJ2-5
CASSLDRGITDTQYF	TGTGCCAGCAGCTTGGACAGGGGCATCACAGATACGCAGTATTTT	TRBD1	NA	TRBV5-4	TRBJ2-3
CAWSPDRDLYGYTF	TGTGCCTGGAGTCCGGACAGGGATCTATATGGCTACACCTTC	TRBD1	NA	TRBV30	TRBJ1-2
CASSQTGKTDTQYF	TGTGCCAGCTCACAGACAGGGAAGACAGATACGCAGTATTTT	TRBD1	NA	TRBV18	TRBJ2-3
CASKRGGNEQFF	TGTGCCAGCAAGCGGGGGGGCAATGAGCAGTTCTTC	NA	NA	TRBV21-1	TRBJ2-1
CASRLGSSYNEQFF	TGTGCCAGCAGATTGGGGAGCTCCTACAATGAGCAGTTCTTC	NA	NA	TRBV14	TRBJ2-1